A single sample gave rise to the 7 T cell receptor beta chains below, sequenced in a study of shared clonotypes between healthy human individuals (dated by TCRdb to about 2020). Library preparation used the immunoSEQ multiplex PCR assay. TCRdb retrieved this table from immuneACCESS and kept in-frame rearrangements only. Not all clones are present; in checked studies, unresolved V genes account for under half, and no reason is known for the remainder. The sample records about 1.5 million clones, roughly 97% of which are singletons. The ten top clones hold roughly 1.2% of the sample. Specimen: naive CD4+ T cells sorted from blood. Explained via the paper, the cell subset or site label denotes: CD45RA+ positively selected. The receptors here all came from a man younger than 45 in good health.

The chain carries TRBV11-2 and TRBJ2-7; 7 nucleotides agree with TRBD2. J lost 2 bases, V lost 6 bases, and 4 bases had no gene match. The CDR3 runs to 13 residues. Germline CDR1 reads SGHAT; CDR2 reads FQNNGV. CDR3 DNA: TGTGCCAGCAGTAAAGCGGGAACCTACGAGCAGTACTTC. Translation gives CASSKAGTYEQYF.

The CDR3 reads CASSVAVIATGELFF. CDR3 DNA: TGTGCCAGCAGCGTAGCTGTCATCGCAACCGGGGAGCTGTTTTTT. The chain recombines TRBV9 with TRBJ2-2; D remains unclear. V was pared by 0 bases and J by 5 bases, with 11 bases between. Germline loops: CDR1 SGDLS, CDR2 YYNGEE. This CDR3 comprises 15 residues.

The chain recombines TRBV28 with TRBJ2-1; 8 positions match TRBD2. CDR1 is MDHEN, CDR2 SYDVKM, per germline. This CDR3 region has 13 residues. V shed 11 bases, J shed 0 bases, and the junction held 3 bases outside the gene matches. CDR3 amino acids: CAGGTSSYNEQFF. The CDR3 DNA sequence: TGTGCCGGCGGGACTAGCTCCTACAATGAGCAGTTCTTC.

The V call is TRBV5-6, the J call TRBJ2-5; a weak D match, TRBD2 (5 bases). The CDR3 extends over 16 amino acids. The V end was cut by 1 base, the J end by 4 bases, with 17 bases between. Germline-derived CDR1 and CDR2 are SGHDT and YYEEEE. CDR3 nucleotides: TGTGCCAGCAGCTTGTTCGAGGTAGCGCGGCGAGAGACCCAGTACTTC. It encodes CASSLFEVARRETQYF.

The chain has TRBV7-8 and TRBJ2-3; 7 bases agree with TRBD1. The CDR3 runs 16 residues. After removal of 4 bases from V and 2 bases from J, the junction contained 9 bases not matched to a gene. Germline CDR1 SGHVS, CDR2 FQNEAQ. CDR3 residues: CASSWGTDWLTDTQYF. In DNA form, the CDR3 reads TGTGCCAGCAGCTGGGGGACAGATTGGCTCACAGATACGCAGTATTTT.

The rearrangement links TRBV7-8 to TRBJ2-1; TRBD1 or TRBD2 may be the D gene (5 bases each). Trimming removed 6 bases from V and 5 bases from J, with 17 bases in between. The length of the CDR3 is 15 residues. In germline, CDR1 is SGHVS, CDR2 FQNEAQ. Written as DNA, the CDR3 is TGTGCCAGCAGGGCTCCCGGGACCGACCACAATGAGCAGTTCTTC. Amino acid sequence: CASRAPGTDHNEQFF.

The chain uses TRBV7-6 and TRBJ2-7; D may correspond to TRBD1 or TRBD2 (5 bases each). This CDR3 has 16 amino acids. Trimming took off 0 bases at V and 0 bases at J, with 12 bases between the two ends. Germline V CDR1 and CDR2: SGHVS, FNYEAQ. Written as DNA, the CDR3 is TGTGCCAGCAGCTTAGCGACGGGGCTCAGCTCCTACGAGCAGTACTTC. Protein product: CASSLATGLSSYEQYF.